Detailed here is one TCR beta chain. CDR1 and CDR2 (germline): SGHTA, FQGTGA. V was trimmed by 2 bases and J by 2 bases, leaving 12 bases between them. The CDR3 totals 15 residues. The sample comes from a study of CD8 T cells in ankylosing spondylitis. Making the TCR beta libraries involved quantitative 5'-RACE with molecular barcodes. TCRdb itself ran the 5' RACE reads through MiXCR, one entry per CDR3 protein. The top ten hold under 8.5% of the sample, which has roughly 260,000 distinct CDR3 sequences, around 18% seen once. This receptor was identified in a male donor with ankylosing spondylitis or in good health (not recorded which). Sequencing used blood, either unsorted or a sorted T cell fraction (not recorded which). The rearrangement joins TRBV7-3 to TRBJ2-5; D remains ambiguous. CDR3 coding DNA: TGTGCCAGCAGCTTAGATTTCGGTAGACAAGAGACCCAGTACTTC. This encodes CASSLDFGRQETQYF.